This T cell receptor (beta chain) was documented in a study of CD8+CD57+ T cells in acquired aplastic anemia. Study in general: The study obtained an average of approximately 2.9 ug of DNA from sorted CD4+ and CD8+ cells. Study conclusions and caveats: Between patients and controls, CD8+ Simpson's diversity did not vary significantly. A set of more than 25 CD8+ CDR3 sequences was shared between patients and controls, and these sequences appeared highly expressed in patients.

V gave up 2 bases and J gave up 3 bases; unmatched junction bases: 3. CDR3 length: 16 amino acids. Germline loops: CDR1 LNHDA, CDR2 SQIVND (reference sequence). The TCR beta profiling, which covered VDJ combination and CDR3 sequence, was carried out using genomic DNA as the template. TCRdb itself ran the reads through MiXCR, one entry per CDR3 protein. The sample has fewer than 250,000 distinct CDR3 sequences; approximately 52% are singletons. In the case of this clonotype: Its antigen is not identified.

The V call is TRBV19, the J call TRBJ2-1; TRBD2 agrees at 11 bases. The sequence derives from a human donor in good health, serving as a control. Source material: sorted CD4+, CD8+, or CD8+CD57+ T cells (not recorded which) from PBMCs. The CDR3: CASSILAGGLYNEQFF. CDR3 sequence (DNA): TGTGCCAGTAGTATACTAGCGGGGGGCCTCTACAATGAGCAGTTCTTC.